This is a list of T cell receptor beta chains from one sample in a study of blood T cells in healthy people across ages. MiXCR, run by TCRdb on the 5' RACE reads, gives a single entry per CDR3 protein. The sample records 600,000 to 900,000 distinct CDR3 sequences, around a quarter being singletons. These data also formed part of another study, on T cells of mothers and their children.

The sample consisted of blood. The receptors derive from a boy aged 5-17 years in good health. CDR3s include the opening cysteine and the closing phenylalanine or tryptophan. D genes are given only for firm matches. Rows may omit the clone size; those that give it use once, few, many or a size class.

J gene	D gene	clone size	V gene	CDR3 DNA	CDR3 protein
TRBJ2-5	-	-	TRBV18	TGTGCCAGCTCACCACCCTCAGCCGGGCAGGGAGAGACCCAGTACTTC	CASSPPSAGQGETQYF
TRBJ1-2	-	-	TRBV29-1	TGCAGCGTTAGAGGAGACAGGACCTATGGCTACACCTTC	CSVRGDRTYGYTF
TRBJ2-5	-	-	TRBV28	TGTGCCAGCTCGAGCGGGCGGGCGGAGACCCAGTACTTC	CASSSGRAETQYF
TRBJ1-5	-	few	TRBV10-3	TGTGCCATCTCCCCCGGTGCCAAGAATCAGCCCCAGCATTTT	CAISPGAKNQPQHF
TRBJ2-1	-	-	TRBV6-5	TGTGCCAGCAGTTACTCAGTAGGGTTGTCGGCCAATGAGCAGTTCTTC	CASSYSVGLSANEQFF
TRBJ2-4	-	-	TRBV20-1	TGCAGTGCTAGTTTCGGCAAAAACATTCAGTACTTC	CSASFGKNIQYF
TRBJ1-5	-	-	TRBV20-1	TGCAGTGCTCCCAGGGCGGGAGGGGGTAGCAATCAGCCCCAGCATTTT	CSAPRAGGGSNQPQHF
TRBJ2-3	-	-	TRBV7-2	TGTGCCAGCAGCTTAGTGGGGGGCCAGGGAGATACGCAGTATTTT	CASSLVGGQGDTQYF
TRBJ2-7	-	once	TRBV6-5	TGTGCCAGCAGTTACTCTCCAGGGGGGTACGAGCAGTACTTC	CASSYSPGGYEQYF
TRBJ1-2	-	few	TRBV7-6	TGTGCCAGCAGCTTAGCTTCCAAGTATGGCTACACCTTC	CASSLASKYGYTF
TRBJ1-4	-	many	TRBV12-3/TRBV12-4	TGTGCCAGCAGTTTCAGCGAAGGCGGAAATGAAAAACTGTTTTTT	CASSFSEGGNEKLFF
TRBJ1-2	-	-	TRBV12-3/TRBV12-4	TGTGCCAGCAGTTTACACGGAAGCTATGGCTACACCTTC	CASSLHGSYGYTF
TRBJ2-5	-	few	TRBV12-5	TGTGCTAGTGGTTTGGAACAGGGTCGTGAGACCCAGTACTTC	CASGLEQGRETQYF
TRBJ1-4	TRBD1	-	TRBV10-3	TGTGCCATCAGTAGGACAGGGGGCGTTAAGGCTAATGAAAAACTGTTTTTT	CAISRTGGVKANEKLFF
TRBJ2-1	-	few	TRBV5-1	TGCGCCAGCAGCTTGATAGGGGCCAGCAATGAGCAGTTCTTC	CASSLIGASNEQFF
TRBJ2-5	-	-	TRBV20-1	TGCAGTGCTAGAGCGGTCCCTGACAGGACGGTCGGTGAGACCCAGTACTTC	CSARAVPDRTVGETQYF
TRBJ2-1	TRBD2	-	TRBV12-3/TRBV12-4	TGTGCCAGTGCTCGGAGACTAGCGGGGGGCGGTCCCTACAATGAGCAGTTCTTC	CASARRLAGGGPYNEQFF
TRBJ1-2	TRBD1	few	TRBV13	TGTGCCAGCAGCCTTGGACAGGGGGTCGATGGCTACACCTTC	CASSLGQGVDGYTF
TRBJ1-6	-	-	TRBV11-1	TGTGCCAGCAGCTTCGCCGGGGGAGGGGCGGGCTCACCCCTCCACTTT	CASSFAGGGAGSPLHF
TRBJ1-4	-	-	TRBV10-3	TGTGCCATCAGTGAAACACTGGACATAAAGAATGAAAAACTGTTTTTT	CAISETLDIKNEKLFF
TRBJ2-5	-	few	TRBV10-3	TGTGCCATCGCCAAGGGTCGAGAGACCCAGTACTTC	CAIAKGRETQYF
TRBJ2-1	-	many	TRBV5-1	TGCGCCAGCGGGGGGGGCCAAGGCTCCTACAATGAGCAGTTCTTC	CASGGGQGSYNEQFF
TRBJ1-3	-	few	TRBV10-3	TGTGCTACGACTGGAGGGAGTTTTGGAAACACCATATATTTT	CATTGGSFGNTIYF
TRBJ2-7	-	-	TRBV3-1	TGTGCCAGCAGCGAGGGTGTACTTTTAAACAGGTCCTACGAGCAGTACTTC	CASSEGVLLNRSYEQYF
TRBJ2-7	-	few	TRBV5-1	TGCGCCAGCAGCCCGCCAGCCAGGTCCTTCTCCTACGAGCAGTACTTC	CASSPPARSFSYEQYF
TRBJ1-2	-	-	TRBV20-1	TGCAGTGCCGCTAGCACCCTGAGCGGCTACACCTTC	CSAASTLSGYTF
TRBJ2-7	TRBD1	-	TRBV20-1	TGCAGTGCTAGTGCTTTCGGGACAGTCTCCTACGAGCAGTACTTC	CSASAFGTVSYEQYF
TRBJ2-4	TRBD2	few	TRBV20-1	TGCAGTCCGAGCGGGGGGGCCAAAAACATTCAGTACTTC	CSPSGGAKNIQYF
TRBJ1-6	TRBD1	-	TRBV9	TGTGCCAGCAGCGTAGAGGACAGGGGCTCCTATAATTCACCCCTCCACTTT	CASSVEDRGSYNSPLHF
TRBJ2-3	TRBD1	-	TRBV10-3	TGTGCCTCTGCCGGGACAGGGGACACAGATACGCAGTATTTT	CASAGTGDTDTQYF
TRBJ2-1	-	-	TRBV24-1	TGTGCCACCAGCGCCGGGCCAACCACTCTCAATGAGCAGTTCTTC	CATSAGPTTLNEQFF
TRBJ2-5	-	-	TRBV5-1	TGCGCCACACAAAAGGGACTTCAAGAGACCCAGTACTTC	CATQKGLQETQYF
TRBJ1-2	-	-	TRBV5-1	TGCGCCAGCAGCCGCAATGAGGACGGCTACACCTTC	CASSRNEDGYTF
TRBJ2-5	-	few	TRBV6-2/TRBV6-3	TGTGCCAGCAGTTACCCCGACCGAGGGGTGTGGGGGGCGCTTTCGCAACAAGAGACCCAGTACTTC	CASSYPDRGVWGALSQQETQYF
TRBJ1-2	-	-	TRBV20-1	TGCAGTGCTAGTAGCAGGGGAATCTATGGCTACACCTTC	CSASSRGIYGYTF
TRBJ2-1	-	-	TRBV6-5	TGTGCCAGCAGTTCCGACGGGGGTGAGCAGTTCTTC	CASSSDGGEQFF
TRBJ1-5	-	-	TRBV20-1	TGCAGTGCTGGCACGGGGGGCAGGAATCAGCCCCAGCATTTT	CSAGTGGRNQPQHF
TRBJ1-5	TRBD1	-	TRBV7-9	TGTGCCAGCAGCCCGGGGGGGACAGGGGGTCAGCCCCAGCATTTT	CASSPGGTGGQPQHF
TRBJ2-5	TRBD2	few	TRBV12-3/TRBV12-4	TGTGCCAGCAGTTTACGGGCGGGGGGGCCAAAGACCCAGTACTTC	CASSLRAGGPKTQYF
TRBJ2-7	-	-	TRBV20-1	TGCAGTGCTAGATGGGTTTCCTACGAGCAGTACTTC	CSARWVSYEQYF
TRBJ2-1	-	few	TRBV7-2	TGTGCCAGCAGCTTAGAGGGGGGGCGGTCCAATGAGCAGTTCTTC	CASSLEGGRSNEQFF